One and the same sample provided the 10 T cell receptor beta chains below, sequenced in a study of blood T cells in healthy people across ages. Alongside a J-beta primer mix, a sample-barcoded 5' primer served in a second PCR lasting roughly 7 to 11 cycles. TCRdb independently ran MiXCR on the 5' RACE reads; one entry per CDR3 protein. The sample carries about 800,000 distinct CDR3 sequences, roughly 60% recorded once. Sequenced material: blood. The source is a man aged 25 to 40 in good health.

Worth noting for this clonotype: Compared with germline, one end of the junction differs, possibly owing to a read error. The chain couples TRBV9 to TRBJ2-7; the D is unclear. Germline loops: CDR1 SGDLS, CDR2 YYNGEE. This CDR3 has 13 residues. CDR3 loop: CASSVGHSYGQYF. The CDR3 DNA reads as TGTGCCAGCAGCGTAGGGCACTCCTACGGGCAGTACTTC.

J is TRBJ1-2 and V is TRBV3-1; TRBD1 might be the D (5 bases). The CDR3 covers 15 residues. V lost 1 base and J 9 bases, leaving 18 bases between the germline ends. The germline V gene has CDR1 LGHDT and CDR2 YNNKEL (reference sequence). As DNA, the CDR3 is TGTGCCAGCAGCCAAGGAATCGGGGCACTAAGCAGCTACACCTTC. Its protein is CASSQGIGALSSYTF.

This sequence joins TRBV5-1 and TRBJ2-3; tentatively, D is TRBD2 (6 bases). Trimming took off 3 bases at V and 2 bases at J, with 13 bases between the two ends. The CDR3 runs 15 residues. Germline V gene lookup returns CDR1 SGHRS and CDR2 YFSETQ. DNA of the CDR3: TGCGCCAGCAGCTCGTGGAGGGCGACCACAGATACGCAGTATTTT. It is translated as CASSSWRATTDTQYF. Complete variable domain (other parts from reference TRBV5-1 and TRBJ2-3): KAGVTQTPRYLIKTRGQQVTLSCSPISGHRSVSWYQQTPGQGLQFLFEYFSETQRNKGNFPGRFSGRQFSNSRSEMNVSTLELGDSALYLCASSSWRATTDTQYFGPGTRLTVL.

The CDR3 reads CASSPRWGDYGYTF. The CDR3 DNA reads as TGTGCCAGCAGCCCCCGGTGGGGGGACTATGGCTACACCTTC. The rearrangement links TRBV11-2 to TRBJ1-2; a possible D gene is TRBD1 (5 bases). Between the trimmed V and J ends, which lost 5 bases and 3 bases, there was a span of 13 bases. Germline V lookup: CDR1 SGHAT, CDR2 FQNNGV. The CDR3 has 14 residues.

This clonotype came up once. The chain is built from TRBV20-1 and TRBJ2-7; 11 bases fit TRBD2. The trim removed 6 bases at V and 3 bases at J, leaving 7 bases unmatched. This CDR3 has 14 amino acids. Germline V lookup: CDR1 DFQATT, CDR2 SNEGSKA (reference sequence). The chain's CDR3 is CSAKIAGGIYEQYF. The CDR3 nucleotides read TGCAGTGCAAAAATAGCGGGAGGGATCTACGAGCAGTACTTC.

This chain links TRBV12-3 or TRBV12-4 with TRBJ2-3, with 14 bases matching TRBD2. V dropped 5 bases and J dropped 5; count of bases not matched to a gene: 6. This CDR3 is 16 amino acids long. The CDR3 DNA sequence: TGTGCCAGCAGTCCTCGACTAGCGGGGGGGCAAGATACGCAGTATTTT. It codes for CASSPRLAGGQDTQYF.

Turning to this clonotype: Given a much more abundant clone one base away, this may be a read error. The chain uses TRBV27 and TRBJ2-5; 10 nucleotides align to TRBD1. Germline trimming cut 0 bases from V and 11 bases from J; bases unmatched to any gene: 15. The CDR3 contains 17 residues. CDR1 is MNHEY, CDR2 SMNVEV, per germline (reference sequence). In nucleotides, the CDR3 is TGTGCCAGCAGTTTATCGATATGGGACAGGGGAGGCAATGAGCAGTACTTC. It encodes CASSLSIWDRGGNEQYF.

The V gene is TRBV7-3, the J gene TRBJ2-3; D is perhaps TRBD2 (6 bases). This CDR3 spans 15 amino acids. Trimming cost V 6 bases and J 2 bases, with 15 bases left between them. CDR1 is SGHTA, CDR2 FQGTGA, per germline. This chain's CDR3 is CASRSSGLHTDTQYF. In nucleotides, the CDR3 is TGTGCCAGCAGATCCAGCGGACTACACACAGATACGCAGTATTTT.

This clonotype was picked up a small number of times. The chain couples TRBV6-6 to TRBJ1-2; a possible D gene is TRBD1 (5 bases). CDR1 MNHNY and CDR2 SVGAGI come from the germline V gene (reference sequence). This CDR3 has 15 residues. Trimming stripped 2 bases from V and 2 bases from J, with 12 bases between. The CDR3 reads CASSYRRDGNYGYTF. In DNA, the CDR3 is TGTGCCAGCAGTTACCGAAGGGACGGAAACTATGGCTACACCTTC.

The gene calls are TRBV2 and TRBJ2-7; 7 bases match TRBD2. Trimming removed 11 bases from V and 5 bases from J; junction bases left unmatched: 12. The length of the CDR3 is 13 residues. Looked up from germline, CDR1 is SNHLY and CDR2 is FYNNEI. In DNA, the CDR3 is TGTGCCTCCACCGGGGGGAGGAATAACGAGCAGTACTTC. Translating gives CASTGGRNNEQYF. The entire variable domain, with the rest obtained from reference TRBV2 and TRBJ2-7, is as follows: EPEVTQTPSHQVTQMGQEVILRCVPISNHLYFYWYRQILGQKVEFLVSFYNNEISEKSEIFDDQFSVERPDGSNFTLKIRSTKLEDSAMYFCASTGGRNNEQYFGPGTRLTVT.